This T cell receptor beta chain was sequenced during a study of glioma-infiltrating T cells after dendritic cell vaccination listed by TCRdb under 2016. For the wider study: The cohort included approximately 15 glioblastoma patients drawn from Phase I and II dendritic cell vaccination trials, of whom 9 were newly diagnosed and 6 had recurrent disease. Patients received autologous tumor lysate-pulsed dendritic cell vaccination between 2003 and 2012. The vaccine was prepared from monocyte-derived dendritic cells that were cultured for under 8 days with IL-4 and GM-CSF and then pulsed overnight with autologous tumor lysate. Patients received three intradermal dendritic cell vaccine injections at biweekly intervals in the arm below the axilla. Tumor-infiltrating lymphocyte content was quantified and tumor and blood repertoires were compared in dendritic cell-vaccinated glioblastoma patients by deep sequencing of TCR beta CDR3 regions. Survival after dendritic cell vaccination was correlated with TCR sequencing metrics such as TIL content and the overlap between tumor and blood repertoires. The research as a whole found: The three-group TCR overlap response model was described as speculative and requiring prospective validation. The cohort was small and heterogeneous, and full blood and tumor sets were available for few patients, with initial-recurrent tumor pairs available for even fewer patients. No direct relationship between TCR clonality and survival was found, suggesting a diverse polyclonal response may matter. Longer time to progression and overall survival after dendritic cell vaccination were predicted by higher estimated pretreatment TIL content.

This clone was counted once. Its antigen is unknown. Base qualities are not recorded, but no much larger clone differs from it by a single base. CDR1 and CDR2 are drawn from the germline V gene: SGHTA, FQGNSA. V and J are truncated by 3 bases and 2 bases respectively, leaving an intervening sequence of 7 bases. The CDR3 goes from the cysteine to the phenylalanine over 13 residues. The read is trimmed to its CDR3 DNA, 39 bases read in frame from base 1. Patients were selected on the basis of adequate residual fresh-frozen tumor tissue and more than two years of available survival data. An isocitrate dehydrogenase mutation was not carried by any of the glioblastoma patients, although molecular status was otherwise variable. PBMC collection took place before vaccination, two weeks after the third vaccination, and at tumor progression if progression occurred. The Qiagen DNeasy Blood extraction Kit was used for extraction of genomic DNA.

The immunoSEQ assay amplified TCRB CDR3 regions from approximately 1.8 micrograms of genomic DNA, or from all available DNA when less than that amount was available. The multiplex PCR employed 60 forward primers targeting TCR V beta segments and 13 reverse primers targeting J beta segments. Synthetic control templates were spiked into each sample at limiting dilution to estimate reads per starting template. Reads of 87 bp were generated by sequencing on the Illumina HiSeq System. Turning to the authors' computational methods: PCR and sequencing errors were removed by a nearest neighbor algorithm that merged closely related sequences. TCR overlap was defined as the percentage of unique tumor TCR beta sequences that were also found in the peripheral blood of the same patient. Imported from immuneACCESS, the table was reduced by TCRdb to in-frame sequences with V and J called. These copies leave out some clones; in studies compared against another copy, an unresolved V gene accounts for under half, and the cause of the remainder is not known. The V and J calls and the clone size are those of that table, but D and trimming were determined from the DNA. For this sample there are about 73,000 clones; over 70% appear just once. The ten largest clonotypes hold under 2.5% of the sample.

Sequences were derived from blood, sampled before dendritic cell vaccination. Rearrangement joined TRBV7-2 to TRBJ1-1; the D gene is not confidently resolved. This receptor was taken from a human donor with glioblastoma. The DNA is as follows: TGTGCCAGCAGCTTTACTATCAACACTGAAGCTTTCTTT. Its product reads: CASSFTINTEAFF.